Shown below are 32 T cell receptor beta chains from a single sample sequenced in a study of blood T cell repertoires in COVID-19. The repertoire was sequenced with immunoSEQ multiplex PCR; TCRdb's copy has only in-frame clones and lacks some. This sample carries about 80,000 clones, approximately 82% of them seen once, and the ten largest clones take 7% to 9.5%. Sequencing input: peripheral blood. The receptors derive from a human donor in a cohort sampled during active COVID-19.

V usage is TRBV27 and J usage is TRBJ1-1; 8 nucleotides agree with TRBD1. The junction had 15 bases not matched to a gene; V was cut back by 2 bases and J by 7 bases. From germline, CDR1 is MNHEY and CDR2 SMNVEV (reference sequence). This CDR3 spans 17 amino acids. The CDR3 DNA is TGTGCCAGCAGTTTAATAAGCGCAGGGGGCTCTAGTCTTGAAGCTTTCTTT. The encoded protein is CASSLISAGGSSLEAFF.

The V call is TRBV7-6, the J call TRBJ2-5; 7 bases fit TRBD1. From germline, CDR1 is SGHVS and CDR2 FNYEAQ. There are 14 residues in the CDR3. J gave up 5 bases and V 3 bases, and 6 bases lay outside the gene matches. Here the CDR3 DNA reads TGTGCCAGCAGCTTTACAGGGGTATGGGAGACCCAGTACTTC. Protein sequence: CASSFTGVWETQYF.

The CDR3 nucleotides are TGTGCCAGCAGCCCCAGCGGAGGGAGTATAAGCAATCAGCCCCAGCATTTT. Translating it yields CASSPSGGSISNQPQHF. The chain couples TRBV7-8 to TRBJ1-5, with D unclear. Germline V gene sequence: CDR1 SGHVS, CDR2 FQNEAQ. V lost 5 bases and J 1 base, leaving 18 bases between the germline ends. CDR3 length equals 17 residues.

V and J are TRBV18 and TRBJ1-1; 8 bases fit TRBD1. The V gene end was trimmed by 3 bases and the J gene end by 1 base; junction bases not matched to a gene: 7. There are 16 residues in the CDR3. Per the germline V gene, CDR1 is KGHSH and CDR2 is LQKENI. The CDR3 DNA sequence: TGTGCCAGCTCACCTGACTCCGGGACAGGGAACACTGAAGCTTTCTTT. It is translated as CASSPDSGTGNTEAFF.

The rearrangement uses TRBV6-6 and TRBJ1-6, with no clear D. V was pared by 2 bases and J by 8 bases, with 10 bases between. CDR1 is MNHNY and CDR2 is SVGAGI in the germline V gene (reference sequence). The CDR3 is 14 amino acids. The CDR3 DNA follows: TGTGCCAGCAGTTACCCAACGAGCGATTCACCCCTCCACTTT. Translating it yields CASSYPTSDSPLHF.

Only a few counts were recorded for this clone. The rearrangement uses TRBV19 and TRBJ2-2; perhaps TRBD1 as D (6 bases). V lost 3 bases to trimming and J lost 6 bases, with 11 bases between them. Germline assignment: CDR1 LNHDA and CDR2 SQIVND (reference sequence). CDR3 length: 14 amino acids. The CDR3 bases are TGTGCCAGTAGTATTCAGGGGCCAGCCGGGGAGCTGTTTTTT. This translates into CASSIQGPAGELFF.

The chain recombines TRBV5-1 with TRBJ2-7; TRBD1 agrees at 7 bases. Germline lookup yields CDR1 SGHRS and CDR2 YFSETQ. The CDR3 has 14 amino acids. V shed 1 base, J shed 1 base, and the junction held 2 bases outside the gene matches. The CDR3, as DNA: TGCGCCAGCAGCTTGCAGGGGGTATCCTACGAGCAGTACTTC. This codes for CASSLQGVSYEQYF.

This sequence joins TRBV7-9 and TRBJ1-3; D ambiguous. Germline lookup yields CDR1 SEHNR and CDR2 FQNEAQ (reference sequence). Deletions cut 0 bases from V and 5 bases from J, with 8 bases between. The CDR3 contains 14 residues. CDR3: CASSLAGSRNTIYF. CDR3 DNA sequence: TGTGCCAGCAGCTTAGCAGGGAGCAGAAACACCATATATTTT.

This clone is deemed medium-sized. The V call is TRBV2, the J call TRBJ1-1; D is possibly TRBD1 (5 bases). Germline-derived CDR1 and CDR2 are SNHLY and FYNNEI. The CDR3 sequence is 13 residues long. V was clipped by 7 bases and J by 4 bases, with 13 bases between them. The CDR3 DNA sequence: TGTGCCAGCACAGCGACGCAGGGCACTGAAGCTTTCTTT. It yields the protein CASTATQGTEAFF.

The J gene is TRBJ2-5, the V gene TRBV10-3; D is unclear. In germline, CDR1 is ENHRY, CDR2 SYGVKD. The CDR3 is 14 residues long. Between the trimmed V and J ends, which lost 0 bases and 1 base, there was a span of 6 bases. The CDR3 sequence: CAISESSFQETQYF. The CDR3 DNA sequence: TGTGCCATCAGTGAGTCTAGCTTCCAAGAGACCCAGTACTTC.

This sequence joins TRBV5-6 and TRBJ1-4, with D unclear. CDR3 length equals 17 residues. Trimming left V 1 base short and J 2 bases short, with 15 bases between. The germline V gene encodes CDR1 SGHDT and CDR2 YYEEEE. In DNA form, the CDR3 reads TGTGCCAGCAGCTTGCGGAACAGCCATGCGACTAATGAAAAACTGTTTTTT. Protein sequence: CASSLRNSHATNEKLFF.

The chain recombines TRBV28 with TRBJ2-2; 12 bases are shared with TRBD2. This CDR3 is 15 amino acids long. V was pared by 6 bases and J by 7 bases, with 6 bases of the junction left unmatched. Germline lookup yields CDR1 MDHEN and CDR2 SYDVKM. The CDR3 spells CASSQLAGGGGELFF. The CDR3 coding sequence is TGTGCCAGCAGCCAACTAGCGGGGGGCGGCGGGGAGCTGTTTTTT.

This clone was recorded once. This chain connects TRBV5-6 to TRBJ2-3; the match to TRBD2 covers 13 bases. The CDR3 length is 16 residues. J gave up 5 bases and V 5 bases, and 8 bases lay outside the gene matches. Germline V gene data show CDR1 as SGHDT and CDR2 as YYEEEE. The DNA for the CDR3 is TGTGCCAGCAGGGCGGGACTAGCGGGATGGGGAGATACGCAGTATTTT. Protein product: CASRAGLAGWGDTQYF.

The chain carries TRBV28 and TRBJ1-3; D is uncertain. Germline CDR1 is MDHEN and CDR2 is SYDVKM. V lost 6 bases to trimming and J lost 0 bases, with 9 bases between them. This CDR3 contains 14 residues. The CDR3 is CASRDSSSGNTIYF. In nucleotides, the CDR3 is TGTGCCAGCAGAGACTCGAGCTCTGGAAACACCATATATTTT.

The gene calls are TRBV28 and TRBJ2-7; TRBD1 matches 7 bases. This CDR3 has 13 residues. CDR1 MDHEN and CDR2 SYDVKM come from the germline V gene. Losses at the gene ends were 7 bases for V and 5 bases for J; bases not matched to a gene: 8. The CDR3 protein is CASTGGRRDEQYF. The CDR3 DNA reads TGTGCCAGCACAGGGGGTAGGCGGGACGAGCAGTACTTC.

The chain links TRBV19 to TRBJ1-1; TRBD1 matches 9 bases. The CDR3 spans 14 residues. Trimming at V came to 6 bases and at J to 2 bases, leaving 4 bases not matched to a gene. In germline, CDR1 is LNHDA, CDR2 SQIVND (reference sequence). In DNA, the CDR3 is TGTGCCAGTAGGATACAGGGGGCTAACACTGAAGCTTTCTTT. This gives the protein CASRIQGANTEAFF.

V is TRBV12-3 or TRBV12-4 and J is TRBJ1-1; D may be TRBD1 (6 bases). V lost 2 bases to trimming and J lost 6 bases, with 7 bases between them. The CDR3 runs 12 residues. CDR3 DNA: TGTGCCAGCAGTTTAAAGGGGGCTGAAGCTTTCTTT. The encoded protein is CASSLKGAEAFF.

The chain carries TRBV7-6 and TRBJ1-1, with D unclear. Looked up from germline, CDR1 is SGHVS and CDR2 is FNYEAQ. The CDR3 length is 13 residues. The germline V and J ends were trimmed by 5 bases and 1 base, with 8 bases remaining between them. As DNA, the CDR3 is TGTGCCAGCAGCGCGCAGGAGAACACTGAAGCTTTCTTT. Its protein product is CASSAQENTEAFF.

This clone was counted a single time. V is TRBV7-8 and J is TRBJ1-5; 7 positions match TRBD1. V shed 1 base and J 7 bases; nucleotides not matched to a gene: 7. CDR3 length equals 15 residues. Per germline, CDR1 SGHVS and CDR2 FQNEAQ. CDR3 nucleotide sequence: TGTGCCAGCAGCTTAGAGCAGGGGGTGGGGCAGCCCCAGCATTTT. Its protein is CASSLEQGVGQPQHF.

The rearrangement links TRBV28 to TRBJ1-1; the match to TRBD1 covers 9 bases. This CDR3 is 12 amino acids long. V gave up 6 bases and J gave up 5 bases; unmatched junction bases: 1. Germline assignment: CDR1 MDHEN and CDR2 SYDVKM. The chain's CDR3 is CASRTGGTEAFF. The DNA for the CDR3 is TGTGCCAGCAGGACAGGGGGTACTGAAGCTTTCTTT.

V gene TRBV28 combines with J gene TRBJ2-1, with TRBD2 matching over 10 bases. CDR1 and CDR2 (germline): MDHEN, SYDVKM. This CDR3 contains 18 residues. V dropped 5 bases and J dropped 4; count of bases not matched to a gene: 14. DNA of the CDR3: TGTGCCAGCAGTAGGTTGAGCGGGAGGGCCTTAGCATACAATGAGCAGTTCTTC. Its protein product is CASSRLSGRALAYNEQFF.

The chain recombines TRBV12-5 with TRBJ2-1, with TRBD2 matching over 13 bases. The CDR3 is 21 residues long. The germline V gene encodes CDR1 LGHNT and CDR2 FRNRAP. V lost 0 bases to trimming and J lost 4 bases; unmatched junction nucleotides: 15. DNA for the CDR3: TGTGCTAGTGGTTTGGTACCAAGATGGACTAGCGGGGGTCCCGGGTACAATGAGCAGTTCTTC. This sequence encodes CASGLVPRWTSGGPGYNEQFF. The entire variable domain, with the rest obtained from reference TRBV12-5 and TRBJ2-1, is as follows: DARVTQTPRHKVTEMGQEVTMRCQPILGHNTVFWYRQTMMQGLELLAYFRNRAPLDDSGMPKDRFSAEMPDATLATLKIQPSEPRDSAVYFCASGLVPRWTSGGPGYNEQFFGPGTRLTVL.

This clone has just a few counts. The chain has TRBV5-1 and TRBJ1-1, with TRBD1 matching over 8 bases. The length of the CDR3 is 14 residues. V lost 7 bases to trimming and J lost 4 bases; unmatched junction nucleotides: 9. CDR1 is SGHRS, CDR2 YFSETQ, per germline. CDR3 in amino acids: CASSGQGASTEAFF. The CDR3 DNA is TGCGCCAGCTCCGGGCAGGGGGCGAGCACTGAAGCTTTCTTT.

This chain connects TRBV7-8 to TRBJ2-3; 12 bases fit TRBD2. After removal of 5 bases from V and 4 bases from J, the junction contained 10 bases not matched to a gene. The CDR3 length is 17 residues. The germline CDR1 and CDR2 sequences are SGHVS and FQNEAQ. CDR3 protein: CASSNRLAGEVADTQYF. CDR3 DNA: TGTGCCAGCAGCAACCGACTAGCGGGGGAGGTCGCAGATACGCAGTATTTT.

This sequence joins TRBV15 and TRBJ2-6; D may be TRBD2 (5 bases). V was trimmed by 0 bases and J by 2 bases, leaving 8 bases between them. Germline-derived CDR1 and CDR2 are LNHNV and YYDKDF (reference sequence). The CDR3 covers 16 residues. CDR3 in DNA: TGTGCCACCAGCAGAGATTACGGGGCTGGGGCCAACGTCCTGACTTTC. Amino acid sequence: CATSRDYGAGANVLTF.

The rearrangement joins TRBV2 to TRBJ1-6, with TRBD1 matching 11 bases. The V gene end was trimmed by 3 bases and the J gene end by 8 bases; junction bases not matched to a gene: 6. The CDR3 has 16 amino acids. Germline V gene data show CDR1 as SNHLY and CDR2 as FYNNEI. The CDR3 loop reads CASSDLDRGHDSPLHF. DNA of the CDR3: TGTGCCAGCAGTGATTTGGACAGGGGGCACGATTCACCCCTCCACTTT.

This clone was observed a handful of times. J is TRBJ1-1 and V is TRBV5-1, with D maybe TRBD1 (5 bases). Germline CDR1 and CDR2: SGHRS and YFSETQ. There are 14 residues in the CDR3. V shed 0 bases and J shed 7 bases, with 13 bases lying between them. The DNA of the CDR3 is TGCGCCAGCAGCTTGGTTACAGGCCCGGATGAAGCTTTCTTT. Translation gives CASSLVTGPDEAFF.

The DNA for the CDR3 is TGCAGCGCTGGGACAGTGAATGGCTACACCTTC. It codes for CSAGTVNGYTF. The rearrangement joins TRBV29-1 to TRBJ1-2; TRBD1 matches at 7 bases. J gave up 6 bases and V 7 bases, and 5 bases lay outside the gene matches. The germline CDR1 and CDR2 sequences are SQVTM and ANQGSEA. CDR3 length equals 11 residues.

V gene TRBV5-1 combines with J gene TRBJ1-1; 7 bases match TRBD1. This CDR3 spans 13 amino acids. Germline CDR1 and CDR2: SGHRS and YFSETQ. Trimming took 3 bases from V and 5 from J; bases not matched to a gene: 4. The CDR3 bases are TGCGCCAGCAGCTCCCAGGGGGGAACTGAAGCTTTCTTT. Protein sequence: CASSSQGGTEAFF.

The genes are TRBV7-2 and TRBJ2-5; 8 bases are a match to TRBD2. CDR3 size: 12 residues. Germline lookup yields CDR1 SGHTA and CDR2 FQGNSA. The ends lost 8 bases at V and 4 bases at J; junction bases unmatched: 3. CDR3 in amino acids: CASRGGLETQYF. The CDR3 DNA reads TGTGCCAGCCGCGGGGGGTTAGAGACCCAGTACTTC. The entire variable domain, with the rest obtained from reference TRBV7-2 and TRBJ2-5, is as follows: GAGVSQSPSNKVTEKGKDVELRCDPISGHTALYWYRQSLGQGLEFLIYFQGNSAPDKSGLPSDRFSAERTGGSVSTLTIQRTQQEDSAVYLCASRGGLETQYFGPGTRLLVL.

This chain uses TRBV5-6 with TRBJ2-7, with D maybe TRBD1 (5 bases). The CDR3 length is 12 residues. Germline V CDR1 and CDR2: SGHDT, YYEEEE. The V end lost 4 bases, the J end lost 7 bases, and 12 bases lay between the germline ends. CDR3: CASSKTAREQYF. DNA for the CDR3: TGTGCCAGCAGCAAGACAGCGAGGGAGCAGTACTTC.

The chain uses TRBV3-1 (or the pseudogene TRBV3-2) and TRBJ1-1; 11 bases fit TRBD1. Germline V gene data show CDR1 as LGHDT and CDR2 as YNNKEL (reference sequence). The CDR3 length is 14 residues. Trimming cost V 3 bases and J 5 bases; bases outside gene matches: 2. CDR3 region: CASSQGQGVTEAFF. CDR3 nucleotides: TGTGCCAGCAGCCAGGGACAGGGGGTGACTGAAGCTTTCTTT.